This T cell receptor (beta chain) was sequenced in a study of blood T cell repertoires in COVID-19. Clones were sequenced by immunoSEQ multiplex PCR, and TCRdb holds only the in-frame ones, with some missing. The sample holds hundreds of thousands of clones, around 84% seen once. The V gene's germline CDR1 is SGHKS and CDR2 YYEKEE (reference sequence). V dropped 0 bases and J dropped 2 bases, with 8 bases sitting between them. CDR3 length: 14 residues. The TCR was taken from a man aged 35-49 years with acute or convalescent COVID-19. The rearrangement links TRBV5-5 to TRBJ1-2; D is unclear. Sample: peripheral blood. CDR3 residues: CASSLAQMNYGYTF. Here the CDR3 DNA reads TGTGCCAGCAGCTTGGCCCAGATGAACTATGGCTACACCTTC.